What follows are 14 T cell receptor beta chains derived from one specimen sequenced in a study of shared clonotypes between healthy human individuals. Generated by immunoSEQ multiplex PCR, the TCRdb table keeps only in-frame clones and is missing some. The table has roughly 2.2 million clones, more than 80% seen once; the top ten hold about 0.39%. Specimen: naive CD4+ T cells from PBMCs. Stated subset: CD45RA+ positively selected. The receptors originated from a young man in good health. Some clones in this sample may be carry-over from other donors' samples.

The chain has TRBV28 and TRBJ1-5, with TRBD1 matching over 7 bases. Trimming removed 3 bases from V and 5 bases from J; junction bases left unmatched: 10. This CDR3 is built from 16 residues. The germline CDR1 and CDR2 sequences are MDHEN and SYDVKM. The CDR3 loop is CASSFRGGRVDQPQHF. The CDR3 DNA is TGTGCCAGCAGTTTCAGAGGGGGCCGGGTCGATCAGCCCCAGCATTTT.

As for this clone: Other nucleotide sequences in the sample specify the same CDR3. The rearrangement links TRBV18 to TRBJ2-3; D is undetermined. Per germline, CDR1 KGHSH and CDR2 LQKENI. V dropped 3 bases and J dropped 2 bases, with 3 bases sitting between them. This CDR3 is built from 12 residues. The DNA for the CDR3 is TGTGCCAGCTCACCCTACACAGATACGCAGTATTTT. Its translation: CASSPYTDTQYF.

The V call is TRBV15, the J call TRBJ1-4; no reliable D call. Trimming stripped 0 bases from V and 1 base from J, with 3 bases between. Germline lookup yields CDR1 LNHNV and CDR2 YYDKDF (reference sequence). The CDR3 loop spans 14 amino acids. The CDR3: CATSRDRTNEKLFF. CDR3 DNA sequence: TGTGCCACCAGCAGAGATAGAACTAATGAAAAACTGTTTTTT.

This CDR3 reads CSCIQGWGTEAFF. The CDR3 DNA reads as TGCAGCTGTATACAGGGATGGGGCACTGAAGCTTTCTTT. The chain combines TRBV29-1 with TRBJ1-1, with D maybe TRBD1 (6 bases). The CDR3 covers 13 residues. V lost 8 bases and J 4 bases, leaving 17 bases between the germline ends. Germline assignment: CDR1 SQVTM and CDR2 ANQGSEA. Full variable domain (missing parts from reference TRBV29-1 and TRBJ1-1): SAVISQKPSRDICQRGTSLTIQCQVDSQVTMMFWYRQQPGQSLTLIATANQGSEATYESGFVIDKFPISRPNLTFSTLTVSNMSPEDSSIYLCSCIQGWGTEAFFGQGTRLTVV.

The chain recombines TRBV29-1 with TRBJ1-5; 7 bases are a match to TRBD1. This CDR3 region has 13 residues. From germline, CDR1 is SQVTM and CDR2 ANQGSEA. Germline trimming cut 6 bases from V and 6 bases from J; bases unmatched to any gene: 8. CDR3 protein: CSVLDRDGQPQHF. CDR3 DNA sequence: TGCAGCGTCCTCGACAGGGACGGTCAGCCCCAGCATTTT.

The CDR3 nucleotides read TGTGCCAGCAGCCAACGACCCACGGGCACCGGGGAGCTGTTTTTT. This gives the protein CASSQRPTGTGELFF. This chain connects TRBV7-9 to TRBJ2-2; D is uncertain. Trimming removed 5 bases at V and 4 bases at J, with 14 bases between. The CDR3 extends over 15 amino acids. Germline-derived CDR1 and CDR2 are SEHNR and FQNEAQ (reference sequence).

CDR3 DNA: TGTGCCAGCAGCTTAGAATTTGGTAGCAATCAGCCCCAGCATTTT. Protein product: CASSLEFGSNQPQHF. This chain joins TRBV11-2 and TRBJ1-5; D unclear. The CDR3 sequence is 15 residues long. V was pared by 0 bases and J by 0 bases, with 6 bases between. CDR1 and CDR2 (germline): SGHAT, FQNNGV. Combining the CDR3 with reference TRBV11-2 and TRBJ1-5 gives the whole variable domain EAGVAQSPRYKIIEKRQSVAFWCNPISGHATLYWYQQILGQGPKLLIQFQNNGVVDDSQLPKDRFSAERLKGVDSTLKIQPAKLEDSAVYLCASSLEFGSNQPQHFGDGTRLSIL.

The J gene is TRBJ2-4, the V gene TRBV19; 9 nucleotides match TRBD1. The CDR3 length is 14 residues. V gave up 6 bases and J gave up 6 bases; unmatched junction bases: 6. Germline V lookup: CDR1 LNHDA, CDR2 SQIVND (reference sequence). The CDR3 reads CASRDPGQGNIQYF. The CDR3 nucleotides are TGTGCCAGTAGAGACCCGGGACAGGGAAACATTCAGTACTTC. The whole variable domain, remainder taken from reference TRBV19 and TRBJ2-4, is DGGITQSPKYLFRKEGQNVTLSCEQNLNHDAMYWYRQDPGQGLRLIYYSQIVNDFQKGDIAEGYSVSREKKESFPLTVTSAQKNPTAFYLCASRDPGQGNIQYFGAGTRLSVL.

The gene calls are TRBV29-1 and TRBJ2-5; D may be TRBD1 (6 bases). Germline CDR1 is SQVTM and CDR2 is ANQGSEA. The V end was cut by 0 bases, the J end by 7 bases, with 18 bases between. The CDR3 extends over 15 amino acids. The CDR3 DNA reads TGCAGCGTTGAAGATCAGCTCGGCAGGGGTCGGACCCAGTACTTC. It codes for CSVEDQLGRGRTQYF.

The rearrangement links TRBV7-8 to TRBJ2-4; 9 bases are a match to TRBD1. This CDR3 is 17 amino acids long. CDR1 and CDR2 from the germline V gene are SGHVS and FQNEAQ. Trimming cost V 3 bases and J 0 bases; bases outside gene matches: 6. Here the CDR3 reads CASSFGTGNLAKNIQYF. The CDR3 DNA reads TGTGCCAGCAGCTTTGGGACAGGGAACCTAGCCAAAAACATTCAGTACTTC.

The J gene is TRBJ2-1, the V gene TRBV28; TRBD2 matches at 7 bases. The CDR3 is 18 residues long. Germline loops: CDR1 MDHEN, CDR2 SYDVKM. V lost 7 bases to trimming and J lost 0 bases; unmatched junction nucleotides: 15. The CDR3 loop is CASKGLAGEGSSYNEQFF. The CDR3 DNA reads TGTGCCAGCAAAGGCTTAGCGGGTGAGGGGAGCTCCTACAATGAGCAGTTCTTC. The full variable domain, its missing parts supplied by reference TRBV28 and TRBJ2-1, is DVKVTQSSRYLVKRTGEKVFLECVQDMDHENMFWYRQDPGLGLRLIYFSYDVKMKEKGDIPEGYSVSREKKERFSLILESASTNQTSMYLCASKGLAGEGSSYNEQFFGPGTRLTVL.

The chain uses TRBV28 and TRBJ1-4; D possibly corresponds to TRBD1 (6 bases). CDR1 and CDR2 (germline): MDHEN, SYDVKM. V lost 6 bases to trimming and J lost 2 bases, with 16 bases between them. CDR3 length: 16 amino acids. The CDR3 DNA reads TGTGCCAGCAGCCCCAGAGCAGGGGCCACTAATGAAAAACTGTTTTTT. Translation gives CASSPRAGATNEKLFF.

The chain is built from TRBV19 and TRBJ1-2; D is uncertain. The CDR3 is 14 amino acids. V lost 8 bases and J lost 5, with 18 bases in between. The germline V gene encodes CDR1 LNHDA and CDR2 SQIVND (reference sequence). The CDR3: CASVALVSGYGYTF. The CDR3 nucleotides read TGTGCCAGTGTAGCGCTGGTAAGCGGGTATGGCTACACCTTC.

This sequence joins TRBV28 and TRBJ1-5, with D tentatively TRBD1 (5 bases). The V and J ends lost 5 bases and 6 bases respectively, with 17 bases between them. CDR3 length equals 15 residues. Germline CDR1 reads MDHEN; CDR2 reads SYDVKM. The CDR3 reads CASSRREGDGQPQHF. The CDR3 coding sequence is TGTGCCAGCAGTCGCCGGGAAGGGGACGGTCAGCCCCAGCATTTT.